These 28 T cell receptor beta chains were sequenced from one sample in a study of blood T cell repertoires in COVID-19. Clones were sequenced by immunoSEQ multiplex PCR, and TCRdb holds only the in-frame ones, with some missing. The repertoire holds about 140,000 clones, with 87% as singletons. Sequenced input: peripheral blood. These receptor sequences come from a woman in her fifties or sixties with active or convalescent COVID-19.

CDR3 amino acids: CSVALLAGGSSGSEQYF. CDR3 DNA: TGCAGCGTTGCTTTGCTAGCGGGGGGGTCTTCCGGTTCCGAGCAGTACTTC. The chain combines TRBV29-1 with TRBJ2-7; 12 bases agree with TRBD2. Germline V gene sequence: CDR1 SQVTM, CDR2 ANQGSEA. This CDR3 comprises 17 residues. The V segment lost 4 bases and the J segment 6 bases; nucleotides outside the gene matches: 16.

V is TRBV4-3 and J is TRBJ2-7; 9 nucleotides line up with TRBD1. Germline V lookup: CDR1 LGHNA, CDR2 YSLEER. This CDR3 has 17 amino acids. V trimming: 1 base; J trimming: 5 bases; junction bases outside the gene matches: 12. The CDR3 DNA reads as TGCGCCAGCAGCCAAGCCCATCCCCCCGGGACAGGGAACGAGCAGTACTTC. It specifies CASSQAHPPGTGNEQYF.

In its sample, this clone was seen a few times. The chain has TRBV2 and TRBJ2-7; D unresolved. The CDR3 consists of 11 residues. V shed 8 bases and J shed 0 bases, with 5 bases lying between them. The germline V gene encodes CDR1 SNHLY and CDR2 FYNNEI. In DNA, the CDR3 is TGTGCCAGCTACTACTCCTACGAGCAGTACTTC. As protein: CASYYSYEQYF.

This chain uses TRBV5-4 with TRBJ1-1; 7 positions agree with TRBD1. CDR3 length: 14 residues. Trimming at V came to 3 bases and at J to 0 bases, leaving 2 bases not matched to a gene. Per the germline V gene, CDR1 is SGHNT and CDR2 is YYREEE (reference sequence). CDR3 sequence: CASSSQGLNTEAFF. CDR3 DNA sequence: TGTGCCAGCAGCTCACAGGGGTTGAACACTGAAGCTTTCTTT.

The genes are TRBV30 and TRBJ2-7; 7 bases align to TRBD1. V lost 5 bases, J lost 2 bases, and 6 bases stayed unmatched. Germline CDR1 reads GTSNPN; CDR2 reads SVGIG (reference sequence). This CDR3 contains 13 residues. CDR3 coding DNA: TGTGCCTGGGACCCCGGGACAGCCTACGAGCAGTACTTC. It specifies CAWDPGTAYEQYF.

The J gene is TRBJ1-1, the V gene TRBV27; D call uncertain. Germline CDR1 is MNHEY and CDR2 is SMNVEV (reference sequence). CDR3 length: 10 residues. Trimming cost V 7 bases and J 10 bases, with 10 bases left between them. DNA for the CDR3: TGTGCCAGCAACCGACACCCAGCTTTCTTT. Its translation is CASNRHPAFF.

V gene TRBV6-5 combines with J gene TRBJ2-7, with TRBD1 identical over 9 bases. The CDR3 runs 13 residues. V shed 6 bases, J shed 10 bases, and the junction held 10 bases outside the gene matches. Per germline, CDR1 MNHEY and CDR2 SVGAGI. The CDR3 sequence is CASSSGQGSYQYF. For the CDR3, the DNA is TGTGCCAGCAGCTCAGGACAGGGGTCCTACCAGTACTTC.

This sequence joins TRBV14 and TRBJ1-1; TRBD1 aligns across 11 bases. The V gene end was trimmed by 0 bases and the J gene end by 7 bases; junction bases not matched to a gene: 10. This CDR3 has 17 amino acids. Germline V CDR1 and CDR2: SGHDN, FVKESK. CDR3 protein: CASSQEAGQGARGEAFF. CDR3 bases: TGTGCCAGCAGCCAAGAAGCTGGACAGGGGGCTCGGGGTGAAGCTTTCTTT. The variable domain in full, completed from reference TRBV14 and TRBJ1-1, reads EAGVTQFPSHSVIEKGQTVTLRCDPISGHDNLYWYRRVMGKEIKFLLHFVKESKQDESGMPNNRFLAERTGGTYSTLKVQPAELEDSGVYFCASSQEAGQGARGEAFFGQGTRLTVV.

The rearrangement uses TRBV3-1 (or the pseudogene TRBV3-2) and TRBJ2-3; TRBD2 agrees at 13 bases. V lost 3 bases, J lost 7 bases, and 1 base stayed unmatched. The CDR3 contains 14 residues. Germline CDR1 reads LGHDT; CDR2 reads YNNKEL (reference sequence). CDR3 coding DNA: TGTGCCAGCAGCCACGGGACTAGCGGGAATACGCAGTATTTT. Translated: CASSHGTSGNTQYF.

The rearrangement uses TRBV18 and TRBJ2-1, with a tentative D call TRBD2 (5 bases). The germline V gene encodes CDR1 KGHSH and CDR2 LQKENI. V lost 0 bases and J 2 bases, leaving 11 bases between the germline ends. This CDR3 spans 16 amino acids. The CDR3 DNA reads TGTGCCAGCTCACCACCGTACGGGGTCACCTACAATGAGCAGTTCTTC. Translated, it gives CASSPPYGVTYNEQFF. Complete variable domain (other parts from reference TRBV18 and TRBJ2-1): NAGVMQNPRHLVRRRGQEARLRCSPMKGHSHVYWYRQLPEEGLKFMVYLQKENIIDESGMPKERFSAEFPKEGPSILRIQQVVRGDSAAYFCASSPPYGVTYNEQFFGPGTRLTVL.

This chain connects TRBV5-1 to TRBJ1-1, with D unclear. Germline V lookup: CDR1 SGHRS, CDR2 YFSETQ. This CDR3 comprises 14 residues. V was pared by 0 bases and J by 1 base, with 7 bases between. CDR3 residues: CASSLETPNTEAFF. CDR3 bases: TGCGCCAGCAGCTTGGAAACACCGAACACTGAAGCTTTCTTT.

The chain is built from TRBV18 and TRBJ2-5; TRBD2 aligns across 8 bases. Germline V gene lookup returns CDR1 KGHSH and CDR2 LQKENI. This CDR3 has 16 residues. With V trimmed by 3 bases and J by 1 base, 7 bases remained unmatched. The CDR3 reads CASSPRQTSGQETQYF. DNA for the CDR3: TGTGCCAGCTCACCCCGCCAAACTAGCGGCCAAGAGACCCAGTACTTC.

The rearrangement links TRBV5-1 to TRBJ2-2; 7 bases are a match to TRBD1. The V gene's germline CDR1 is SGHRS and CDR2 YFSETQ. CDR3 length: 15 residues. The ends lost 2 bases at V and 4 bases at J; junction bases unmatched: 5. The DNA for the CDR3 is TGCGCCAGCAGCTTCCGACAGGGAGCCACCGGGGAGCTGTTTTTT. It encodes CASSFRQGATGELFF.

J is TRBJ2-1 and V is TRBV19; maybe TRBD1 (6 bases). This CDR3 comprises 13 residues. Germline V gene sequence: CDR1 LNHDA, CDR2 SQIVND (reference sequence). Trimming stripped 5 bases from V and 7 bases from J, with 12 bases between. The CDR3 bases are TGTGCCAGTAGTCCAGGGGCTCCTAATGAGCAGTTCTTC. Residues: CASSPGAPNEQFF. The full variable domain, rest sourced from reference TRBV19 and TRBJ2-1, is DGGITQSPKYLFRKEGQNVTLSCEQNLNHDAMYWYRQDPGQGLRLIYYSQIVNDFQKGDIAEGYSVSREKKESFPLTVTSAQKNPTAFYLCASSPGAPNEQFFGPGTRLTVL.

The chain recombines TRBV11-1 with TRBJ2-7; 8 nucleotides match TRBD1. Losses at the gene ends were 2 bases for V and 5 bases for J; bases not matched to a gene: 8. The CDR3 runs 15 residues. The germline CDR1 and CDR2 sequences are SGHAT and FQDESV (reference sequence). CDR3 in DNA: TGTGCCAGCAGCTTAAACGGACAGGGAGGCCACGAGCAGTACTTC. It codes for CASSLNGQGGHEQYF.

This clone came up many times. The genes are TRBV29-1 and TRBJ1-6; D might be TRBD1 (6 bases). Per the germline V gene, CDR1 is SQVTM and CDR2 is ANQGSEA. Trimming took off 6 bases at V and 5 bases at J, with 11 bases between the two ends. CDR3 size: 13 residues. CDR3 sequence: CSVGGGHNSPLHF. The CDR3 nucleotides read TGCAGCGTAGGGGGGGGGCATAATTCACCCCTCCACTTT.

V usage is TRBV28 and J usage is TRBJ2-7, with a tentative D call TRBD1 (6 bases). From germline, CDR1 is MDHEN and CDR2 SYDVKM. The V end lost 3 bases, the J end lost 3 bases, and 18 bases lay between the germline ends. The CDR3 spans 16 residues. The DNA of the CDR3 is TGTGCCAGCAGTTTTCTTGAAACAGGGCGAGACTACGAGCAGTACTTC. Amino acids: CASSFLETGRDYEQYF.

The chain has TRBV6-2 or TRBV6-3 and TRBJ2-3; TRBD2 matches at 13 bases. This CDR3 comprises 16 residues. The germline V gene encodes CDR1 MNHEY and CDR2 SVGEGT. The trim removed 5 bases at V and 0 bases at J, leaving 2 bases unmatched. DNA of the CDR3: TGTGCCAGCAGTGGGACTAGCGGGACTAGCACAGATACGCAGTATTTT. Its protein is CASSGTSGTSTDTQYF.

The chain has TRBV19 and TRBJ2-1, with 9 bases that match TRBD2. CDR1 is LNHDA and CDR2 is SQIVND in the germline V gene (reference sequence). The CDR3 sequence is 16 residues long. J gave up 7 bases and V 3 bases, and 10 bases lay outside the gene matches. As DNA, the CDR3 is TGTGCCAGTAGTATCGAATCTAGCGGGACGGGAAATGAGCAGTTCTTC. It yields the protein CASSIESSGTGNEQFF.

The CDR3 DNA is TGTGCCAGCAGACCTCAGGGACTCCTCTATGGCTACACCTTC. Amino acids: CASRPQGLLYGYTF. The chain is built from TRBV28 and TRBJ1-2; TRBD1 is a possible D gene (5 bases). Germline loops: CDR1 MDHEN, CDR2 SYDVKM. Trimming shortened V by 6 bases and J by 4 bases, and 15 bases separated the two germline ends. CDR3 length: 14 amino acids.

This chain links TRBV11-1 with TRBJ2-1; no clear D gene. With 5 bases removed from V and 8 bases from J, the gap between germline ends came to 7 bases. This CDR3 is built from 11 residues. Germline CDR1 and CDR2: SGHAT and FQDESV (reference sequence). The chain's CDR3 is CASSPRDEQFF. The CDR3 nucleotides read TGTGCCAGCAGCCCCCGGGATGAGCAGTTCTTC.

J is TRBJ2-7 and V is TRBV30; TRBD1 matches 8 bases. CDR1 GTSNPN and CDR2 SVGIG come from the germline V gene (reference sequence). V trimming: 1 base; J trimming: 5 bases; junction bases outside the gene matches: 4. The CDR3 runs to 13 residues. CDR3 sequence reads: CAWSGQGAHEQYF. The CDR3 nucleotides read TGTGCCTGGAGTGGGCAGGGGGCCCACGAGCAGTACTTC.

The genes are TRBV4-3 and TRBJ2-5; a possible D gene is TRBD1 (6 bases). With 5 bases removed from V and 4 bases from J, the gap between germline ends came to 17 bases. The CDR3 is 15 residues long. The germline V gene encodes CDR1 LGHNA and CDR2 YSLEER. CDR3 amino acids: CASSSLGAAGETQYF. Here the CDR3 DNA reads TGCGCCAGCAGCTCCTTGGGGGCAGCTGGAGAGACCCAGTACTTC.

The chain carries TRBV7-6 and TRBJ1-5, with D unresolved. V was pared by 1 base and J by 4 bases, with 14 bases between. The germline CDR1 and CDR2 sequences are SGHVS and FNYEAQ. The CDR3 is made up of 16 amino acids. The CDR3 DNA follows: TGTGCCAGCAGCTTAGATCAACCCCGCTATAATCAGCCCCAGCATTTT. It codes for CASSLDQPRYNQPQHF.

The rearrangement uses TRBV5-4 and TRBJ1-1, with D uncertain. The CDR3 is made up of 14 amino acids. Germline lookup yields CDR1 SGHNT and CDR2 YYREEE (reference sequence). Trimming left V 4 bases short and J 4 bases short, with 14 bases between. CDR3 nucleotide sequence: TGTGCCAGCAGCCGACGGCTAGACGGCACTGAAGCTTTCTTT. Translation gives CASSRRLDGTEAFF.

This clone occurred once. The gene calls are TRBV2 and TRBJ2-3; a weak D match, TRBD1 (6 bases). The V gene lost 5 bases and the J gene lost 1 base, with 10 bases spanning the gap. This CDR3 region has 14 residues. The V gene's germline CDR1 is SNHLY and CDR2 FYNNEI. The chain's CDR3 is CASSHPGGTDTQYF. In DNA form, the CDR3 reads TGTGCCAGCAGTCATCCAGGGGGCACAGATACGCAGTATTTT.

The chain employs TRBV5-1 and TRBJ2-3, with 7 bases that match TRBD1. V lost 4 bases, J lost 2 bases, and 4 bases stayed unmatched. Per germline, CDR1 SGHRS and CDR2 YFSETQ. This CDR3 contains 14 residues. The chain's CDR3 is CASSITGVTDTQYF. In nucleotides, the CDR3 is TGCGCCAGCAGCATTACAGGGGTCACAGATACGCAGTATTTT.

This sequence joins TRBV28 and TRBJ2-7; D is unclear. Germline loops: CDR1 MDHEN, CDR2 SYDVKM. This CDR3 spans 14 amino acids. V was pared by 1 base and J by 8 bases, with 15 bases between. CDR3 loop: CASSLLAASEKQYF. CDR3 coding DNA: TGTGCCAGCAGTTTATTAGCTGCCTCTGAGAAGCAGTACTTC.